The clone carrying this TCR beta chain was seen more than once but under ten times. Its antigen is not identified. The sample comes from a study of cytomegalovirus exposure and HLA in healthy donors. Germline-derived CDR1 and CDR2 are SGHNT and YYREEE (reference sequence). The ends were cut back, 3 bases at V and 4 bases at J, with 17 bases in the middle. This CDR3 is 15 amino acids long. Study-wide results and caveats: Likely technical artifact: a cluster of highly shared sequence variants. A later analysis found most CMV-associated TCR beta chains apparently HLA-restricted.

This PCR relied on a set of 60 Vbeta primers and 13 Jbeta primers. The protocol was immunoSEQ multiplex PCR, while the TCRdb copy is restricted to in-frame clones and leaves out a portion. Seen here are about 110,000 clones, more than 60% observed once, and the top ten hold 2% to 3%. The TCR originated in a man aged 40-55 years in good health and CMV-seronegative. J is TRBJ2-7 and V is TRBV5-4, with a possible D match to TRBD1 (7 bases). Sequenced material: PBMCs. Here the CDR3 reads CASSSHQGGGYEQYF. CDR3 sequence (DNA): TGTGCCAGCAGCTCTCATCAGGGGGGTGGGTACGAGCAGTACTTC. Full variable domain (outside the CDR3, taken from reference TRBV5-4 and TRBJ2-7): ETGVTQSPTHLIKTRGQQVTLRCSSQSGHNTVSWYQQALGQGPQFIFQYYREEENGRGNFPPRFSGLQFPNYSSELNVNALELDDSALYLCASSSHQGGGYEQYFGPGTRLTVT.